One and the same sample provided the 5 T cell receptor beta chains below, sequenced in a study of T cells after posttransplantation cyclophosphamide. The data were produced by immunoSEQ multiplex PCR, yet TCRdb's version contains in-frame clones alone and is incomplete. The sample shows around 17,000 clones, around 94% of them seen only once. Busulfan-fludarabine conditioning, marrow transplant, and cyclophosphamide on days +3 and +4 were administered. Sequencing was performed on CD4+ T cells sorted from blood, taken after allogeneic stem cell transplant with posttransplant cyclophosphamide. The receptors stem from a male patient between 60 and 69 years old who received an allogeneic stem cell transplant from a related donor and was CMV-positive. A share of the T cells may be of graft donor origin.

The V call is TRBV7-2, the J call TRBJ2-2, with D possibly matching TRBD1 (5 bases). Germline V lookup: CDR1 SGHTA, CDR2 FQGNSA. The CDR3 is made up of 15 amino acids. Trimming stripped 2 bases from V and 1 base from J, with 8 bases between. Written as DNA, the CDR3 is TGTGCCAGCAGCTTATTTCAGGGGAACACCGGGGAGCTGTTTTTT. Amino acid sequence: CASSLFQGNTGELFF.

The chain employs TRBV4-1 and TRBJ2-7; 7 bases match TRBD2. The CDR3 loop spans 21 amino acids. V shed 1 base, J shed 0 bases, and the junction held 21 bases outside the gene matches. In germline, CDR1 is MGHRA, CDR2 YSYEKL. The CDR3 coding sequence is TGCGCCAGCAGCCAAGGCCTTTCACGCGGTTTGGGGGGGGGTAACTCCTACGAGCAGTACTTC. This gives the protein CASSQGLSRGLGGGNSYEQYF.

The chain recombines TRBV9 with TRBJ2-5, with D perhaps TRBD2 (6 bases). The CDR3 sequence is 16 residues long. Germline loops: CDR1 SGDLS, CDR2 YYNGEE. Trimming cost V 4 bases and J 2 bases, with 18 bases left between them. Written as DNA, the CDR3 is TGTGCCAGCAGCCCCTTGGGGGTGGCGGGGCAAGAGACCCAGTACTTC. Translation: CASSPLGVAGQETQYF.

This clone was detected a few times. The chain couples TRBV7-9 to TRBJ1-3, with unresolved D. Trimming pared 5 bases from V and 0 bases from J, leaving 8 bases between. Germline V gene sequence: CDR1 SEHNR, CDR2 FQNEAQ (reference sequence). The CDR3 has 14 amino acids. CDR3 loop: CASSGGYSGNTIYF. The CDR3, as DNA: TGTGCCAGCAGCGGAGGATACTCTGGAAACACCATATATTTT.

This clone was seen just once. V and J are TRBV5-6 and TRBJ1-5; perhaps TRBD1 as D (5 bases). The V gene lost 2 bases and the J gene lost 4 bases, with 10 bases spanning the gap. The CDR3 is made up of 14 amino acids. Germline assignment: CDR1 SGHDT and CDR2 YYEEEE. Here the CDR3 reads CASSFRDLNQPQHF. The DNA of the CDR3 is TGTGCCAGCAGCTTCCGGGACTTAAATCAGCCCCAGCATTTT.